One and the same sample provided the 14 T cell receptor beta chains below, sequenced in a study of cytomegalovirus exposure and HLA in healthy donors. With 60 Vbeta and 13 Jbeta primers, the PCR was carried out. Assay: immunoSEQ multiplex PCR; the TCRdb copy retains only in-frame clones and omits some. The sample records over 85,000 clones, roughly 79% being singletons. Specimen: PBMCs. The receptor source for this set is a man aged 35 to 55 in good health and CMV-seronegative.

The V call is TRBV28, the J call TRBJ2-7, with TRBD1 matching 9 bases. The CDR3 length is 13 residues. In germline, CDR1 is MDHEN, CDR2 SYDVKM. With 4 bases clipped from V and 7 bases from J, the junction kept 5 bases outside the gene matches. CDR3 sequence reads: CASSYYRGREQYF. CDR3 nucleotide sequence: TGTGCCAGCAGTTATTACAGGGGGCGTGAGCAGTACTTC.

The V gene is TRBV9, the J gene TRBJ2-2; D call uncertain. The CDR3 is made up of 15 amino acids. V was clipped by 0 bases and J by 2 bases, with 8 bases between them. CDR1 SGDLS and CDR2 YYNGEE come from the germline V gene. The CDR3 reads CASSVGPVNTGELFF. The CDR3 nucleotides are TGTGCCAGCAGCGTAGGTCCAGTTAACACCGGGGAGCTGTTTTTT.

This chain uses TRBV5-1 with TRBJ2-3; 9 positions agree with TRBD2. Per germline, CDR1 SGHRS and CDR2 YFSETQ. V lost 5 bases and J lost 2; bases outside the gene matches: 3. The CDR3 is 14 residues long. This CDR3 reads CASRTSGDTDTQYF. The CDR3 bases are TGCGCCAGCAGGACTAGCGGCGACACAGATACGCAGTATTTT. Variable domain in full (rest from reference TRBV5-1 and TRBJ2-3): KAGVTQTPRYLIKTRGQQVTLSCSPISGHRSVSWYQQTPGQGLQFLFEYFSETQRNKGNFPGRFSGRQFSNSRSEMNVSTLELGDSALYLCASRTSGDTDTQYFGPGTRLTVL.

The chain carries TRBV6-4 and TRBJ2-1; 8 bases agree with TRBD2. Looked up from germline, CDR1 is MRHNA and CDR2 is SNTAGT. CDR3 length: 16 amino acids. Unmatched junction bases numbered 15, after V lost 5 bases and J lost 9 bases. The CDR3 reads CASSPLGAGVVSEQFF. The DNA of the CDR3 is TGTGCCAGCAGTCCTTTGGGAGCGGGAGTTGTCAGTGAGCAGTTCTTC.

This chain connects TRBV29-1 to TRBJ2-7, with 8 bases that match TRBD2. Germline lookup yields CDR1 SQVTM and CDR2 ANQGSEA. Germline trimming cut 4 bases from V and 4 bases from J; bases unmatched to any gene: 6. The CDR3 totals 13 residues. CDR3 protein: CSVGGLEYYEQYF. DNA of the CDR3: TGCAGCGTTGGGGGACTAGAGTATTACGAGCAGTACTTC.

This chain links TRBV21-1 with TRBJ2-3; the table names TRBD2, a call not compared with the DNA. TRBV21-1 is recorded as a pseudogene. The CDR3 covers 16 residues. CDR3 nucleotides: TGTGCCAGCAGCAAAAGGACTAGCGGGAGCACAGATACGCAGTATTTT. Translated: CASSKRTSGSTDTQYF.

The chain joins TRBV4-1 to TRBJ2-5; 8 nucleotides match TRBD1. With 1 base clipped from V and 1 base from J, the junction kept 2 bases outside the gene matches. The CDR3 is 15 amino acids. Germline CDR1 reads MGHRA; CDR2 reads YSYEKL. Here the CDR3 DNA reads TGCGCCAGCAGCCAAGCGGACAGGGCCCAAGAGACCCAGTACTTC. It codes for CASSQADRAQETQYF.

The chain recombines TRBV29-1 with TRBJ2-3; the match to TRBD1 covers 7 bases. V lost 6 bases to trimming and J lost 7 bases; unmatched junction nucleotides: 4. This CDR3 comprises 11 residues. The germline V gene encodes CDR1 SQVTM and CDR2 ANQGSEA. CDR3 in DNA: TGCAGCGTGGGGACAGTTAATACGCAGTATTTT. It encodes CSVGTVNTQYF.

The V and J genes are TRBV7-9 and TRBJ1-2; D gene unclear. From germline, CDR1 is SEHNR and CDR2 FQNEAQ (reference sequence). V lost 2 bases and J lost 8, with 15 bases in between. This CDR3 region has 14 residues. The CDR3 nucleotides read TGTGCCAGCAGCTTACGAGGCGGCCTCTGGGGCTACACCTTC. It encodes CASSLRGGLWGYTF.

CDR3 amino acids: CASSSSGGRTTYEQYF. Here the CDR3 DNA reads TGTGCCAGCAGCTCGTCAGGGGGTCGGACAACCTACGAGCAGTACTTC. The chain uses TRBV28 and TRBJ2-7, with TRBD1 identical over 7 bases. The CDR3 loop spans 16 amino acids. From germline, CDR1 is MDHEN and CDR2 SYDVKM. V shed 6 bases and J 2 bases; nucleotides not matched to a gene: 13.

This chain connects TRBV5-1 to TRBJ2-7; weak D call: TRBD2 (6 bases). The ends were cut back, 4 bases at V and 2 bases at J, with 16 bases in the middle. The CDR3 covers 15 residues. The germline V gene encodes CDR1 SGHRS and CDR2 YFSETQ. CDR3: CASSLYGGMAYEQYF. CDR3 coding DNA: TGCGCCAGCAGCCTTTACGGGGGTATGGCCTACGAGCAGTACTTC.

The CDR3 loop reads CAGRTSGSYEQYF. In DNA, the CDR3 is TGTGCCGGACGGACTAGCGGGAGCTACGAGCAGTACTTC. The chain employs TRBV28 and TRBJ2-7; TRBD2 matches 13 bases. The CDR3 has 13 amino acids. CDR1 is MDHEN, CDR2 SYDVKM, per germline. Germline trimming cut 11 bases from V and 3 bases from J; bases unmatched to any gene: 4.

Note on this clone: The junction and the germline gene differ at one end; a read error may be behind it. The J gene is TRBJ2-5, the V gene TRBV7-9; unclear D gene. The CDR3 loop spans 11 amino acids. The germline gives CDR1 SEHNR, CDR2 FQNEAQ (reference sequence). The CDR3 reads CSSSSLETQYF. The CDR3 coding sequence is TGTTCCAGCAGCTCCCTCGAGACCCAGTACTTC.

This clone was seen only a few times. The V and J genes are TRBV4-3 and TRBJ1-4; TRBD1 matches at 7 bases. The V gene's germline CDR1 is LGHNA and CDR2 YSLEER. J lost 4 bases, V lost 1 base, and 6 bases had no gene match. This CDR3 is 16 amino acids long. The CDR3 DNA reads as TGCGCCAGCAGCCAAGTGGCAGGGGGAGTTAATGAAAAACTGTTTTTT. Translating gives CASSQVAGGVNEKLFF.